This T cell receptor beta chain was found in a study of blood T cell repertoires in COVID-19. Study-wide background: Italy, Spain and the United States were the sources of the convalescent and acute COVID-19 samples. PBMCs, B-cell-depleted T cells, or T cells were the source of the cDNA or gDNA that made up the material.

Under the authors' procedure: Researchers report that nucleated cell counts were estimated from reference gene primer amplification. Profiled with immunoSEQ multiplex PCR; TCRdb holds only in-frame clones, not every one. V and J calls and clone size come straight from that table; D and trimming were deduced from the DNA. The table includes about 190,000 clones, 88% detected once. This clone was seen once. This CDR3 is built from 18 residues. The V end was cut by 2 bases, the J end by 0 bases, with 14 bases between. Germline CDR1 LGHDT, CDR2 YNNKEL (reference sequence). The sequence came from a man aged 35 to 55 with active or convalescent COVID-19. Sequencing was carried out using peripheral blood. The chain is built from TRBV3-1 (or the pseudogene TRBV3-2) and TRBJ2-6; D not resolved. This CDR3 reads CASSQYFQFSSGANVLTF. The CDR3 nucleotides are TGTGCCAGCAGCCAATATTTCCAGTTTTCCTCTGGGGCCAACGTCCTGACTTTC.